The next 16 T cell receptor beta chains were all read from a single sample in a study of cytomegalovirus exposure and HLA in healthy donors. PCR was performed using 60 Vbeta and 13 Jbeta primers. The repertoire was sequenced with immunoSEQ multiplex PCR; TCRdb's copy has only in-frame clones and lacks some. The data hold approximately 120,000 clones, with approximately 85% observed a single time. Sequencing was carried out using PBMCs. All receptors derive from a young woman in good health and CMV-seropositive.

CDR3 protein: CASSYLWTTFTGELFF. DNA of the CDR3: TGTGCCAGCAGCTATCTTTGGACTACCTTCACCGGGGAGCTGTTTTTT. V and J are TRBV5-8 and TRBJ2-2; TRBD2 is a possible D gene (6 bases). Trimming took 3 bases from V and 4 from J, leaving 16 bases between them. The CDR3 length is 16 residues. The V gene's germline CDR1 is SGHTS and CDR2 YDEGEE. The variable domain in full, completed from reference TRBV5-8 and TRBJ2-2, reads EAGVTQSPTHLIKTRGQQATLRCSPISGHTSVYWYQQALGLGLQFLLWYDEGEERNRGNFPPRFSGRQFPNYSSELNVNALELEDSALYLCASSYLWTTFTGELFFGEGSRLTVL.

CDR3 coding DNA: TGTGCCAGCAGCTCCTCCCCAGGGGTC. Translation gives CASSSSPGV. V is TRBV7-3 and J is TRBJ2-7; TRBD1 is a possible D gene (5 bases). Germline CDR1 and CDR2: SGHTA and FQGTGA. The CDR3 runs to 9 residues.

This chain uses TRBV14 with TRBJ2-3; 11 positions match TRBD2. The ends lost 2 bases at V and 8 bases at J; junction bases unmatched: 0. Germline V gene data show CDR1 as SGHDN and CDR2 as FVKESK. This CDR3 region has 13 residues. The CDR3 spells CASSQLAGGTQYF. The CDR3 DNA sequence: TGTGCCAGCAGCCAACTAGCGGGGGGTACGCAGTATTTT.

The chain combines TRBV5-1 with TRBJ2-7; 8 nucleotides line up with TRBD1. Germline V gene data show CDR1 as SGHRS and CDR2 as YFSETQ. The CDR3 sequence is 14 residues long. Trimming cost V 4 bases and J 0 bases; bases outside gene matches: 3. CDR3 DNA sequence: TGCGCCAGCAGCATGGACAGGGCCTCCTACGAGCAGTACTTC. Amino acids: CASSMDRASYEQYF.

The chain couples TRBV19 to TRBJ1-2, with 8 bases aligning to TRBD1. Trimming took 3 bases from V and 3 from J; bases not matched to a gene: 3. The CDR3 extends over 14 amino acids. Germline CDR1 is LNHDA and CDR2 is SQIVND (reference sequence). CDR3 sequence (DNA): TGTGCCAGTAGTATCGACAGGGGCTACTATGGCTACACCTTC. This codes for CASSIDRGYYGYTF.

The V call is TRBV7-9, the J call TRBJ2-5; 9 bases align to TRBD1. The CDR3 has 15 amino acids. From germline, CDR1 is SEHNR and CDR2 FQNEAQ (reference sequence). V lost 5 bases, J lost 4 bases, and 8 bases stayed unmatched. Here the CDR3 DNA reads TGTGCCAGCAGCCAGACAGGGGGGGGAGCAGAGACCCAGTACTTC. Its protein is CASSQTGGGAETQYF.

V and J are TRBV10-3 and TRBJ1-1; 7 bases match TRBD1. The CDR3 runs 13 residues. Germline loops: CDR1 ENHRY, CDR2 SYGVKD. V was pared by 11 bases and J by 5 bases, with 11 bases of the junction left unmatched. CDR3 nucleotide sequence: TGTGCCGCCTCAGGGGGTTGGGATACTGAAGCTTTCTTT. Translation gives CAASGGWDTEAFF.

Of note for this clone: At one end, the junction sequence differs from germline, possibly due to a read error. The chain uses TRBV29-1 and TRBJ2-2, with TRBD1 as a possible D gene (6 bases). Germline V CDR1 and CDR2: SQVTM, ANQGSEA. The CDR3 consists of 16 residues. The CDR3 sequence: CSVQESRGWNTGELFF. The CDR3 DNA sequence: TGCAGCGTTCAAGAGAGCAGGGGTTGGAACACCGGGGAGCTGTTTTTT.

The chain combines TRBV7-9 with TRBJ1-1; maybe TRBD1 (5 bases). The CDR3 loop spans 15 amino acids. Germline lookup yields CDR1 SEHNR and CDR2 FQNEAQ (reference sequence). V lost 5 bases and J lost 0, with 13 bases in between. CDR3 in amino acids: CASSVSGLLNTEAFF. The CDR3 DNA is TGTGCCAGCAGCGTATCGGGACTCTTGAACACTGAAGCTTTCTTT.

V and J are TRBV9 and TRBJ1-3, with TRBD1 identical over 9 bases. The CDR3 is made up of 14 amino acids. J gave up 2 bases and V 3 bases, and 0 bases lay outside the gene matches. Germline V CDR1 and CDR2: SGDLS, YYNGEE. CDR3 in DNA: TGTGCCAGCAGCGGGGACAGGGCTGGAAACACCATATATTTT. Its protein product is CASSGDRAGNTIYF.

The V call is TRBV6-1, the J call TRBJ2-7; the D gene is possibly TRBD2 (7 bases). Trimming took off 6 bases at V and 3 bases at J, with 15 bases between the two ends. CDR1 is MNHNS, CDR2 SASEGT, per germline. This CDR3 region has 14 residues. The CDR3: CASREGGAIYEQYF. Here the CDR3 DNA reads TGTGCCAGCAGGGAGGGGGGGGCGATCTACGAGCAGTACTTC.

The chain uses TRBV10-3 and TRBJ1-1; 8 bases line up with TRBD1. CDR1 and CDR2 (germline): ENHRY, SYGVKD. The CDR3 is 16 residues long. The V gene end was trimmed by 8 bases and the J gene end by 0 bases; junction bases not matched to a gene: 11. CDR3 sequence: CAIAQGAGVMNTEAFF. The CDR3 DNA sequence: TGTGCCATCGCTCAGGGGGCCGGCGTAATGAACACTGAAGCTTTCTTT.

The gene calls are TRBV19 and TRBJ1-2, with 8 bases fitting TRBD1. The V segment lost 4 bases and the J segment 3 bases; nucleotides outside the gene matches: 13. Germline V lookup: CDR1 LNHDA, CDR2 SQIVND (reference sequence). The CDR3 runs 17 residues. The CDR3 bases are TGTGCCAGTAGTACCCTAATCGACCGGACAGGGTACTATGGCTACACCTTC. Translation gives CASSTLIDRTGYYGYTF. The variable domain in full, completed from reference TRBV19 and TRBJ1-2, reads DGGITQSPKYLFRKEGQNVTLSCEQNLNHDAMYWYRQDPGQGLRLIYYSQIVNDFQKGDIAEGYSVSREKKESFPLTVTSAQKNPTAFYLCASSTLIDRTGYYGYTFGSGTRLTVV.

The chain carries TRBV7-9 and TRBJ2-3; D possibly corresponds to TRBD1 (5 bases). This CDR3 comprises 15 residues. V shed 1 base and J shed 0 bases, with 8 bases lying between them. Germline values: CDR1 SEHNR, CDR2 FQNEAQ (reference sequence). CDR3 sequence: CASSLGRASTDTQYF. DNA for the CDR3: TGTGCCAGCAGCTTAGGCAGGGCAAGCACAGATACGCAGTATTTT.

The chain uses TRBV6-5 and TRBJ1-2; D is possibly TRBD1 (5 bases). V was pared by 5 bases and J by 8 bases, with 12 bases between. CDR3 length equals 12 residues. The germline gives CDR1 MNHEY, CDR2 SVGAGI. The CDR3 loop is CASSPQGEGYTF. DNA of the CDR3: TGTGCCAGCAGTCCCCAGGGTGAAGGCTACACCTTC.

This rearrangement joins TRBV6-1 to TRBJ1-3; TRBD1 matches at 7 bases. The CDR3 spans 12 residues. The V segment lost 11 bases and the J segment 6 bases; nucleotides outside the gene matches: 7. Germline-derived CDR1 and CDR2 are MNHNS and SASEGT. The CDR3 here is CACVQGTNTIYF. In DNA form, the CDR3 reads TGTGCCTGCGTACAGGGGACAAACACCATATATTTT.